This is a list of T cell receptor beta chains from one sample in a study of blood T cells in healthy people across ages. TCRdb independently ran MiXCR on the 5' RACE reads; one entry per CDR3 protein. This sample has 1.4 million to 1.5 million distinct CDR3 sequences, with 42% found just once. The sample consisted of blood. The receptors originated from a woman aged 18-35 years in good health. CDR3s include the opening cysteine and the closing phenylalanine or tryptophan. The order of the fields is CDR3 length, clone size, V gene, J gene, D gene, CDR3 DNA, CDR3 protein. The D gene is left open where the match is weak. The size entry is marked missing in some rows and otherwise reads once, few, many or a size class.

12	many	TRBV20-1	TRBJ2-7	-	TGCAGTGTAGGAGGGAGACGCTACGAGCAGTACTTC	CSVGGRRYEQYF
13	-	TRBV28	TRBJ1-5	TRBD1	TGTGCCACCTCCGACAGGGGGGGACAGCCCCAGCATTTT	CATSDRGGQPQHF
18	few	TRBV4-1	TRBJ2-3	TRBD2	TGCGCCAGCAGCCAAGGGGAAAGGACTAGCGGGAGGCCAGATACGCAGTATTTT	CASSQGERTSGRPDTQYF
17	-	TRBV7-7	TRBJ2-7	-	TGTGCTAGCAGCCCAGGGGCGGGGCGGGCCAACTCCTACGAGCAGTACTTC	CASSPGAGRANSYEQYF
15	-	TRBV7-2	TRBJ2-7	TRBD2	TGTGCCAGCAGACTCAAGCGGGATTTGAACAATGAGCAGTACTTC	CASRLKRDLNNEQYF
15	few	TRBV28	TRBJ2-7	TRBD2	TGTGCCAGCAGTCCGAAGCGGGGGGGTTACAATGAGCAGTACTTC	CASSPKRGGYNEQYF
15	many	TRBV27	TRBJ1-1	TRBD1	TGTGCCAGCAGTCCCGGGACAGGGTTGAACACTGAAGCTTTCTTT	CASSPGTGLNTEAFF
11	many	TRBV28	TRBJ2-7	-	TGTGCCAGCAGGCGAACCTACGAGCAGTACTTC	CASRRTYEQYF
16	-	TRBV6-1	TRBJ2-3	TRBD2	TGTGCCAGCAGTGAACCCCGGGGGAGGGGCACAGATACGCAGTATTTT	CASSEPRGRGTDTQYF
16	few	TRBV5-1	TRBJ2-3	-	TGCGCCAGCAGCCGCGACTTTTCCACCGCGTCAGATACGCAGTATTTT	CASSRDFSTASDTQYF
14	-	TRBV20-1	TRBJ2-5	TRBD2	TGCAGTGCTAGAGTTAGCGGGAGAACGGAGACCCAGTACTTC	CSARVSGRTETQYF
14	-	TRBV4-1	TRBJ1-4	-	TGCGCCAGCAGCGACTTCCAAGGGGGTGAAAAACTGTTTTTT	CASSDFQGGEKLFF
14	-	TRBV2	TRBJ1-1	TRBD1	TGTGCCAGCAGTGACGAGGGGGCGAACACTGAAGCTTTCTTT	CASSDEGANTEAFF
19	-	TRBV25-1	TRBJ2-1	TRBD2	TGTGCCAGCAGTGAATATATTTACGATCGGACTAGCGGCTTGAATGAGCAGTTCTTC	CASSEYIYDRTSGLNEQFF
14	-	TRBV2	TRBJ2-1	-	TGTGCCAGCACAAATGCCGACAAATACAATGAGCAGTTCTTC	CASTNADKYNEQFF
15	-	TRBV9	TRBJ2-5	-	TGTGCCAGCAGCGTAGGGACTCTGGCAGGGGAGACCCAGTACTTC	CASSVGTLAGETQYF
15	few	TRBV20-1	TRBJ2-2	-	TGCAGTGCTAGAGATTCACACGTTTACACCGGGGAGCTGTTTTTT	CSARDSHVYTGELFF
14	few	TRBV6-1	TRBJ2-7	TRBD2	TGTGCCAGCAGTGGTAGCGGGAGCTACAATGAGCAGTACTTC	CASSGSGSYNEQYF
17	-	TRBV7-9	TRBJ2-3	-	TGTGCCAGCAGCCATCAAAACCTCGGGAAGACTACAGATACGCAGTATTTT	CASSHQNLGKTTDTQYF
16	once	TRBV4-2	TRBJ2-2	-	TGTGCCAGCAGCATCGGAGCGGGTACTTCGGCCGGGGAGCTGTTTTTT	CASSIGAGTSAGELFF
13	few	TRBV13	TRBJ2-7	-	TGTGCCAGCAGCTTGCTAGCTGCCCACGAGCAGTACTTC	CASSLLAAHEQYF
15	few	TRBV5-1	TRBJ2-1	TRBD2	TGCGCCAGCAGCTGGGTGGCGGGAGCCTACAATGAGCAGTTCTTC	CASSWVAGAYNEQFF
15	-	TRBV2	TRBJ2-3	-	TGTGCCAGCTCCCGGGGGCAGGCCCCCACAGATACGCAGTATTTT	CASSRGQAPTDTQYF
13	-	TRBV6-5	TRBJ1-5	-	TGTGCCAGCAGTCCCTATCAGGGTCAGCCCCAGCATTTT	CASSPYQGQPQHF
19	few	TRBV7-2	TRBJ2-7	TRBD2	TGTGCCAGCAGCCAAATCCGGGGCCCTAGCGGGATAGTCCAGTACGAGCAGTACTTC	CASSQIRGPSGIVQYEQYF